This T cell receptor (beta chain) was profiled in a study of blood T cell repertoires in COVID-19. For the study at large: The samples span acute and convalescent COVID-19 from the United States, Italy and Spain. PBMCs, B-cell-depleted T cells, or T cells were the source of the cDNA or gDNA that made up the material.

This clone occurred a few times. Original processing notes: Amplification of reference gene primers provided the estimated nucleated cell counts. Profiled with immunoSEQ multiplex PCR; TCRdb holds only in-frame clones, not every one. D and trimming come from the DNA, and the V and J calls and clone size come from that table. The table has 150,000 to 200,000 clones, about 86% seen once. V shed 4 bases, J shed 1 base, and the junction held 9 bases outside the gene matches. From germline, CDR1 is MNHEY and CDR2 SMNVEV (reference sequence). This CDR3 is built from 16 residues. The TCR was taken from a woman aged 80 or over in a cohort sampled during active or convalescent COVID-19. V usage is TRBV27 and J usage is TRBJ1-2, with 7 bases matching TRBD1. Sequenced input: peripheral blood. The CDR3: CASSWWQGVDNYGYTF. In DNA, the CDR3 is TGTGCCAGCAGTTGGTGGCAGGGGGTAGATAACTATGGCTACACCTTC.